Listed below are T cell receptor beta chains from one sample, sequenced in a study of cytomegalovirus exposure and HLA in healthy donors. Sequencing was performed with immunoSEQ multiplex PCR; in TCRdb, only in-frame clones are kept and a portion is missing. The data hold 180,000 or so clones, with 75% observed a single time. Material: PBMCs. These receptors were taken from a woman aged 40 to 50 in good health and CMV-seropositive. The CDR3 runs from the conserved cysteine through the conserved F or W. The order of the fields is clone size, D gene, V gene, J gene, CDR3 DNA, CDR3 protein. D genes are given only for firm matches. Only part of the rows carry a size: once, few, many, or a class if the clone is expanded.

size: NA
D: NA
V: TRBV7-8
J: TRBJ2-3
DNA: TGTGCCAGCAGCTTAGGCGTTATTTCAGGGGCCCCAGATACGCAGTATTTT
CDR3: CASSLGVISGAPDTQYF

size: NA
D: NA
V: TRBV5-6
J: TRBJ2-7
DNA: TGTGCCAGCGCGATATACCCAAGCTCCTACGAGCAGTACTTC
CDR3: CASAIYPSSYEQYF

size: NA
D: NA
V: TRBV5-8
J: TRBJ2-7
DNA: TGTGCCAGCAGCTTGCGACAGAGCTCCTACGAGCAGTACTTC
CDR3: CASSLRQSSYEQYF

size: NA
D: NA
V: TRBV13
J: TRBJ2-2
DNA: TGTGCCAGCAGCTTCGGCCTAGCCTGGACCGGGGAGCTGTTTTTT
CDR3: CASSFGLAWTGELFF

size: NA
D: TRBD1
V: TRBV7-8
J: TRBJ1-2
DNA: TGTGCCAGCAGCTTAGGCGGACAGGGGGCATCCTATGGCTACACCTTC
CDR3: CASSLGGQGASYGYTF

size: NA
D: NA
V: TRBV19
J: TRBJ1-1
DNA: TGTGCCAGTAGTATAACAGGTCCGTTGAGTGAAGCTTTCTTT
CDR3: CASSITGPLSEAFF

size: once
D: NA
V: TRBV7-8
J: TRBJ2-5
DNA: TGTGCCAGCAGCCTCAACGCCAGATCCAGGGGTCTCGAGACCCAGTACTTC
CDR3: CASSLNARSRGLETQYF

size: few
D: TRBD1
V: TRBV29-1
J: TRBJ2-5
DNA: TGCAGCGGCGGCGGGACAGGAGGCATCAATTGGGAGACCCAGTACTTC
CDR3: CSGGGTGGINWETQYF

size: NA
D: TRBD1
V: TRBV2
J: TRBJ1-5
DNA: TGTGCCAGCTCCCCGACAGGGTTGAGCAATCAGCCCCAGCATTTT
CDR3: CASSPTGLSNQPQHF

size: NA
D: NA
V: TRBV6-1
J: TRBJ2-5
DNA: TGTGCCAGCACCTTCAACAGGGAGGGGGGAGAGACCCAGTACTTC
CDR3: CASTFNREGGETQYF

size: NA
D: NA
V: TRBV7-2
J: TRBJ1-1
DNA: TGTGCCAGCAGCTTAACGATGTCGGCAGGGCAGGGTGAAGCTTTCTTT
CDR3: CASSLTMSAGQGEAFF

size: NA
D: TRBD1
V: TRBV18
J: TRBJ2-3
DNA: TGTGCCAGCTCACTGACAGGGGGCGCGGATACACAGTATTTT
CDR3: CASSLTGGADTQYF

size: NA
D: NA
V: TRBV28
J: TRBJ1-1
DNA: TGTGCCAGCAGTTTAGTCCAGAACACTGAAGCTTTCTTT
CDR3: CASSLVQNTEAFF

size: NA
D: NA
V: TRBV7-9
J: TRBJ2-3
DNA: TGTGCCAGCAGCCCCAGGGGAACGGAGGGCACAGATACGCAGTATTTT
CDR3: CASSPRGTEGTDTQYF

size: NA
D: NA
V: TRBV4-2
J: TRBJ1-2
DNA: TGTGCCAGCAGCCCTCGTTTACTTACGAACTATGGCTACACCTTC
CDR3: CASSPRLLTNYGYTF

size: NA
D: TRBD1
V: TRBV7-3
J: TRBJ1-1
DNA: TGTGCCAGCAGCTTGGGACAGGGGACCGCTTTCTTT
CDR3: CASSLGQGTAFF

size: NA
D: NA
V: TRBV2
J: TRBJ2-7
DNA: TGTGCCAGCCTGGGAGCTTACGAGCAGTACTTC
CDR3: CASLGAYEQYF

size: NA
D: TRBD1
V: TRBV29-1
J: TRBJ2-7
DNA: TGCAGCGTTAGGGACAGCTTCGGAGAGCAGTACTTC
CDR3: CSVRDSFGEQYF

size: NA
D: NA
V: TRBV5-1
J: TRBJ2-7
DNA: TGCGCCAGCTCCCTAGTAGGAGGATCTACCGAGCAGTACTTC
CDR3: CASSLVGGSTEQYF

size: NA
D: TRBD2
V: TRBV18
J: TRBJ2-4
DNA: TGTGCCAGCTCACCACTCCGGGGGGAGCAAAACATTCAGTACTTC
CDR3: CASSPLRGEQNIQYF

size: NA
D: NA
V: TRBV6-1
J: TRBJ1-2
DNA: TGTGCCAGCAGTGATCAGGTCGGCTACACCTTC
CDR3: CASSDQVGYTF

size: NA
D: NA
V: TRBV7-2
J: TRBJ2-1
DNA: TGTGCCAGCAGCAAACCCGGGACTCGGGATGAGCAGTTCTTC
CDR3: CASSKPGTRDEQFF

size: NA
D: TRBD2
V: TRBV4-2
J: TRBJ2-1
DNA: TGTGCCAGCAGCCAAGATTTGGCGGGAGGGCTATACAATGAGCAGTTCTTC
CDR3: CASSQDLAGGLYNEQFF

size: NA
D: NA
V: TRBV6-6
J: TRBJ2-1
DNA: TGTGCCAGCAGTTACTCCAGCTCCTACAATGAGCAGTTCTTC
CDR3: CASSYSSSYNEQFF

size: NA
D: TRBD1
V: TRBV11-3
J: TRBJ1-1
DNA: TGTGCCAGCAGGTTAGACAGGGAGACGGTTAGCGGCACTGAAGCTTTCTTT
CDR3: CASRLDRETVSGTEAFF

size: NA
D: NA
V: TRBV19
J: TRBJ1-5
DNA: TGTGCCAGTAGTCCTCTGGGCAGGGGATTTGATCAGCCCCAGCATTTT
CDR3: CASSPLGRGFDQPQHF

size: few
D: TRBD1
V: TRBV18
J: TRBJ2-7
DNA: TGTGCCAGCTCACCAGCCGGGACAGGGGGCTTCCAGCGGGAGGGCAGCTCCTACGAGCAGTACTTC
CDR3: CASSPAGTGGFQREGSSYEQYF

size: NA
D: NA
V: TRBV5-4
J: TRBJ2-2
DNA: TGTGCCAGCAGCCCCGTGGGGGGAGCGAACACCGGGGAGCTGTTTTTT
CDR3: CASSPVGGANTGELFF

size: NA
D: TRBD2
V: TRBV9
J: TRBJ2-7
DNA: TGTGCCAGCAGCGTGGGCGGGAGTTCCTACGAGCAGTACTTC
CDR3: CASSVGGSSYEQYF

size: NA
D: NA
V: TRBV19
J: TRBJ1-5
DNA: TGTGCCAGTAGTTTGCTTGCAGGGGGCAATCAGCCCCAGCATTTT
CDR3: CASSLLAGGNQPQHF

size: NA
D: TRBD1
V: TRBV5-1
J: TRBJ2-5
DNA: TGCGCCAGCAGCTACGGGACAGCACAAGAGACCCAGTACTTC
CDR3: CASSYGTAQETQYF

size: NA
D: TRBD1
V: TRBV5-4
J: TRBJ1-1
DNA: TGTGCCAGCAGCGCACGACAGGGCTCGGATGAAGCTTTCTTT
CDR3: CASSARQGSDEAFF

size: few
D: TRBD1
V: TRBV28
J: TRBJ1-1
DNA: TGTGCCAGCAGTTTGAGACAGGGCTTCACTGAAGCTTTCTTT
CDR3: CASSLRQGFTEAFF

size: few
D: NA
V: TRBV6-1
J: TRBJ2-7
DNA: TGTGCCAGCAGTGAAGCGTTAGGCGGGACCTACGAGCAGTACTTC
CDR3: CASSEALGGTYEQYF

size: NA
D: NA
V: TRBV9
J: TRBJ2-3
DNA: TGTGCCAGCAGCCGAGTAGTGCCCCCAGACTCGGGTACGCAGTATTTT
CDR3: CASSRVVPPDSGTQYF

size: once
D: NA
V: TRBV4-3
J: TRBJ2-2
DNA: TGCGCCAGCAGCCCGCTGGCAGGGACCGGGGAGCTGTTTTTT
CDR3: CASSPLAGTGELFF

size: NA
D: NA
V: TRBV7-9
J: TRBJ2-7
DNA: TGTGCCAGCAGCCCGGGCTCCTACGAGCAGTACTTC
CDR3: CASSPGSYEQYF

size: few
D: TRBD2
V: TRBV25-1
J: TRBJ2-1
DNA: TGTGCCAGCAGTGAATGGGGGGGACTAGCGGGATACAATGAGCAGTTCTTC
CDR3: CASSEWGGLAGYNEQFF

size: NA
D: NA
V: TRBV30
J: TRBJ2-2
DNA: TGTGCCTGGAGTGCAGGGGCCAACACCGGGGAGCTGTTTTTT
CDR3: CAWSAGANTGELFF

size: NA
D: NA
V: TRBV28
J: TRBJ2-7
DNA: TGTGCCAGCAGCCTGGCACAGGGCCCATCCTACGAGCAGTACTTC
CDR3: CASSLAQGPSYEQYF

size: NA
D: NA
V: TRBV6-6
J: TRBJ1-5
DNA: TGTGCCAGCAGGTATATCAATCAGCCCCAGCATTTT
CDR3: CASRYINQPQHF

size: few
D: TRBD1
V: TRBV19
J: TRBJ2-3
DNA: TGTGCCAGTACCAAAAACCCGACAGGGGCGCCATTTATCACAGATACGCAGTATTTT
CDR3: CASTKNPTGAPFITDTQYF

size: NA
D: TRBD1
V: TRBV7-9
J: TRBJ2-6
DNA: TGTGCCAGCAGCTCAAACAGGGGGTCTGGGGCCAACGTCCTGACTTTC
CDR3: CASSSNRGSGANVLTF

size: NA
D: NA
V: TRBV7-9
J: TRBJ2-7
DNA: TGTTCCAGCAACCTAAAGGGGGCCTACGAGCAGTACTTC
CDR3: CSSNLKGAYEQYF